This T cell receptor (beta chain) was observed in a study of OX40 agonist ivuxolimab in advanced cancers. This table comes from immunoSEQ multiplex PCR, and its TCRdb copy is limited to in-frame clones, with some not included. The table shows nearly 60,000 clones, with around four fifths occurring only once. The TCR was taken from an adult with an advanced solid tumor such as melanoma, head and neck, liver or kidney cancer. The sample in question was CD4+ or CD8+ T cells sorted from blood, obtained in a trial of the OX40 agonist ivuxolimab.

CDR3 sequence reads: CASSLGQGTSEETQYF. The CDR3 region has the DNA TGTGCCAGCAGCTTAGGGCAGGGGACTAGCGAGGAGACCCAGTACTTC. The chain carries TRBV11-3 and TRBJ2-5; 10 bases map to TRBD2. Germline V gene sequence: CDR1 SGHNT, CDR2 YENEEA. The CDR3 consists of 16 residues. V shed 1 base and J 5 bases; nucleotides not matched to a gene: 7. The complete variable domain, with remaining parts taken from reference TRBV11-3 and TRBJ2-5, reads EAGVVQSPRYKIIEKKQPVAFWCNPISGHNTLYWYLQNLGQGPELLIRYENEEAVDDSQLPKDRFSAERLKGVDSTLKIQPAELGDSAVYLCASSLGQGTSEETQYFGPGTRLLVL.